This is a list of T cell receptor beta chains from one sample in a study of cytomegalovirus exposure and HLA in healthy donors. Repertoires were generated with immunoSEQ multiplex PCR, while TCRdb's copy carries only in-frame clones and drops some. The repertoire includes about 67,000 clones, approximately 67% of them detected once, and around 2% sits in the top ten. Sequencing was done on a sample of PBMCs. Every receptor here comes from a woman in her twenties or thirties in good health and CMV-seronegative. Both conserved end residues are part of each CDR3. A D gene is named only where the DNA matches it firmly.

cdr3_aa: CASSGGDRGSGSFF
v_call: TRBV5-5
d_call: TRBD1

cdr3_aa: CASSQDWRGLGNQPQHF
v_call: TRBV4-1
d_call: TRBD1

cdr3_aa: CASSYSGRGQFF
v_call: TRBV6-6
d_call: .

cdr3_aa: CASRSDRGNEWSTGELFF
v_call: TRBV7-9
d_call: TRBD1

cdr3_aa: CASSLTVQGSGNTIYF
v_call: TRBV7-8
d_call: .

cdr3_aa: CASSQGPGGTDTQYF
v_call: TRBV4-3
d_call: .

cdr3_aa: CASSSGPGANVLTF
v_call: TRBV6-4
d_call: .

cdr3_aa: CASSPGPTRGTQYF
v_call: TRBV7-2
d_call: .

cdr3_aa: CASSLGTSGGPSYEQYF
v_call: TRBV7-2
d_call: TRBD2

cdr3_aa: CASIPGTSGGAGELFF
v_call: TRBV2
d_call: TRBD2

cdr3_aa: CASSLGRGELFF
v_call: TRBV14
d_call: TRBD1

cdr3_aa: CASSLALRTGKETQYF
v_call: TRBV5-1
d_call: TRBD1

cdr3_aa: CASSVGYMSGDTQYF
v_call: TRBV6-4
d_call: .

cdr3_aa: CASSQGSGGLEAFF
v_call: TRBV7-3
d_call: TRBD1

cdr3_aa: CASRQTGTANYGYTF
v_call: TRBV6-1
d_call: TRBD1

cdr3_aa: CASGGGGTYEQYF
v_call: TRBV28
d_call: TRBD2

cdr3_aa: CATSRDQGTNYEQYF
v_call: TRBV15
d_call: .

cdr3_aa: CASRRADTDTQYF
v_call: TRBV6-5
d_call: .

cdr3_aa: CASRLPYWSGGVNTEAFF
v_call: TRBV2
d_call: TRBD1

cdr3_aa: CASSQEGTSGGLTGTQYF
v_call: TRBV4-1
d_call: TRBD2

cdr3_aa: CASSLRGYEQYF
v_call: TRBV27
d_call: .

cdr3_aa: CASSLGAGRLAGTFFRQYF
v_call: TRBV7-2
d_call: TRBD2

cdr3_aa: CASLPVSGNTIYF
v_call: TRBV5-1
d_call: .

cdr3_aa: CARSRETGRNPELVHGYTF
v_call: TRBV5-3
d_call: .

cdr3_aa: CASSFNRDSPLHF
v_call: TRBV7-3
d_call: .

cdr3_aa: CASSPRREGREQYF
v_call: TRBV7-9
d_call: TRBD2

cdr3_aa: CASSLDSLGEQYF
v_call: TRBV5-1
d_call: .

cdr3_aa: CASSLTGDGYTF
v_call: TRBV2
d_call: TRBD1

cdr3_aa: CASSSKSGGDNYGYTF
v_call: TRBV7-2
d_call: TRBD1

cdr3_aa: CASSMVDTSGNTIYF
v_call: TRBV19
d_call: .

cdr3_aa: CASSIDRETNKNEQFF
v_call: TRBV19
d_call: .

cdr3_aa: CASSDWTTPETQYF
v_call: TRBV2
d_call: .

cdr3_aa: CASSFLAGGGTQYF
v_call: TRBV7-3
d_call: TRBD2

cdr3_aa: CASSPRQGEATEAFF
v_call: TRBV4-2
d_call: TRBD1

cdr3_aa: CASSQQGSYEQYF
v_call: TRBV10-2
d_call: .

cdr3_aa: CASTLGGVTEAFF
v_call: TRBV7-9
d_call: .

cdr3_aa: CASSSNRGRVATEAFF
v_call: TRBV11-3
d_call: TRBD1

cdr3_aa: CASSVTRGAGYEQYF
v_call: TRBV28
d_call: .

cdr3_aa: CASSFTGDYNSPLHF
v_call: TRBV28
d_call: TRBD1

cdr3_aa: CASSLDNWGGNTEAFF
v_call: TRBV11-3
d_call: .

cdr3_aa: CASSRGQGANYGYTF
v_call: TRBV4-3
d_call: TRBD1

cdr3_aa: CASSLDPGSTDTQYF
v_call: TRBV11-2
d_call: .

cdr3_aa: CASSLVGQGAEGYTF
v_call: TRBV7-8
d_call: TRBD1

cdr3_aa: CASSRWTGYEQYF
v_call: TRBV7-9
d_call: .

cdr3_aa: CASSLGQGGNSPLHF
v_call: TRBV5-1
d_call: TRBD1

cdr3_aa: CASSPRQGNEKLFF
v_call: TRBV6-1
d_call: TRBD1

cdr3_aa: CASSSRYTIYF
v_call: TRBV28
d_call: .

cdr3_aa: CAWRHSGWALEQYF
v_call: TRBV30
d_call: TRBD2

cdr3_aa: CASSPDRGTNYGYTF
v_call: TRBV6-6
d_call: TRBD1

cdr3_aa: CASSDELAGALSYNEQFF
v_call: TRBV5-6
d_call: TRBD2

cdr3_aa: CASSLAGYLYGYTF
v_call: TRBV5-4
d_call: .

cdr3_aa: CASELTGGYSSYGYTF
v_call: TRBV5-3
d_call: .

cdr3_aa: CASSQEPPGNNEQFF
v_call: TRBV4-3
d_call: .

cdr3_aa: CASSPTRQRETQYF
v_call: TRBV6-5
d_call: .

cdr3_aa: CASSDTGGQTNEKLFF
v_call: TRBV19
d_call: TRBD1